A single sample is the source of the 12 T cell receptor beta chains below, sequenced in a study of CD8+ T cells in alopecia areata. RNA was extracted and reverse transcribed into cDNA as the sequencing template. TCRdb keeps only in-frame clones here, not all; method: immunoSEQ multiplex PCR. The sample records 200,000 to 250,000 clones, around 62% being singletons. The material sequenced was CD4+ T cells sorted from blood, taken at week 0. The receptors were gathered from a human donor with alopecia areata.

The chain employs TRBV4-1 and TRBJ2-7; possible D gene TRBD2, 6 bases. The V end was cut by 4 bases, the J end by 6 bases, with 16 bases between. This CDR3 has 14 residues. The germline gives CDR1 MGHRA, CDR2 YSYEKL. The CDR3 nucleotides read TGCGCCAGCAGCCCCAGGGACTCCCAGGGCGAGCAGTACTTC. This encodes CASSPRDSQGEQYF.

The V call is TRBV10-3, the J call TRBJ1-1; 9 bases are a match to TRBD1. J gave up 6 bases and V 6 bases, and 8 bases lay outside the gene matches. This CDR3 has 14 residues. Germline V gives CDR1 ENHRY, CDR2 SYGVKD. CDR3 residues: CAIRMGQGEAEAFF. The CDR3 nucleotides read TGTGCCATCAGAATGGGACAGGGCGAGGCTGAAGCTTTCTTT.

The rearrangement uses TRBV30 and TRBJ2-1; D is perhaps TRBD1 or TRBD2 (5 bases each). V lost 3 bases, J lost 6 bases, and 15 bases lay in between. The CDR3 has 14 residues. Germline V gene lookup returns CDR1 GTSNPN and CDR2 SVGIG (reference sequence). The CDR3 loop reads CAWSGPGRGNEQFF. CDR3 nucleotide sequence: TGTGCCTGGAGCGGACCGGGACGAGGCAATGAGCAGTTCTTC.

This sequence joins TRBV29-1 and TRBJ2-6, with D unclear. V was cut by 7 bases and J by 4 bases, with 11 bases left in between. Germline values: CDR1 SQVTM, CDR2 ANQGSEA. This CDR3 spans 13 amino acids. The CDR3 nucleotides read TGCAGCGAAAGGGTCAGAGGGGCCAACGTCCTGACTTTC. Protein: CSERVRGANVLTF.

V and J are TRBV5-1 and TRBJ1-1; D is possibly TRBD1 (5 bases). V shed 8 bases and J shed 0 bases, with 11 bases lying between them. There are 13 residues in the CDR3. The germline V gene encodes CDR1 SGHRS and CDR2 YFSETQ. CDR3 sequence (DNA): TGCGCCAGTATGACAGAGATGAACACTGAAGCTTTCTTT. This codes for CASMTEMNTEAFF.

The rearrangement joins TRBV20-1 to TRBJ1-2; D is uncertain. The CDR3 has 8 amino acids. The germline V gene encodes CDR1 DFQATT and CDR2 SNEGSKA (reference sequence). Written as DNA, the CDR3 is TGCAGGGCCGGCGGCTACACCTTC. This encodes CRAGGYTF.

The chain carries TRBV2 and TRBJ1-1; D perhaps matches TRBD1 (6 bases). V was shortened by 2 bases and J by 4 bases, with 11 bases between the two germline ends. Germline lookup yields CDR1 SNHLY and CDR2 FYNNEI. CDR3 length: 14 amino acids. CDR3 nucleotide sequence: TGTGCCAGCAGTGAAAACAGGGACGGCACTGAAGCTTTCTTT. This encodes CASSENRDGTEAFF.

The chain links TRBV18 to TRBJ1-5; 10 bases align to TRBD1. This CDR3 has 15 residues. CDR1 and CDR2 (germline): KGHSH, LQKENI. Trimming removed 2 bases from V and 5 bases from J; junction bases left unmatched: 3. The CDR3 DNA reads TGTGCCAGCTCACCAGGACAGGGGGGAGATCAGCCCCAGCATTTT. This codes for CASSPGQGGDQPQHF.

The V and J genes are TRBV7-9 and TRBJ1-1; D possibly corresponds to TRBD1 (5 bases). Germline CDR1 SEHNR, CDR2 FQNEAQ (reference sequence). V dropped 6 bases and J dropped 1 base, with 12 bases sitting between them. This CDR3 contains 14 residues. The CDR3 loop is CASSPPGENTEAFF. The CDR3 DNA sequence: TGTGCCAGCAGTCCACCGGGGGAGAACACTGAAGCTTTCTTT.

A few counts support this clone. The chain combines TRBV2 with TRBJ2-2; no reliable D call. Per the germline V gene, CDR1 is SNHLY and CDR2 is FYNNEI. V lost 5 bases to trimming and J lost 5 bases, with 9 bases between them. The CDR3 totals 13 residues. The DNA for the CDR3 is TGTGCCAGCAGTCTGGAAGGGACCGGGGAGCTGTTTTTT. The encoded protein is CASSLEGTGELFF.

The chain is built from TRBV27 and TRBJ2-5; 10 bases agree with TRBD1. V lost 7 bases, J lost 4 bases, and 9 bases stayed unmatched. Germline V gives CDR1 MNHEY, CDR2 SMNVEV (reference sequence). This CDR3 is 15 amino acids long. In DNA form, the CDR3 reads TGTGCCAGCACTTCGCAGGACAGGGGGATAGAGACCCAGTACTTC. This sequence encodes CASTSQDRGIETQYF.

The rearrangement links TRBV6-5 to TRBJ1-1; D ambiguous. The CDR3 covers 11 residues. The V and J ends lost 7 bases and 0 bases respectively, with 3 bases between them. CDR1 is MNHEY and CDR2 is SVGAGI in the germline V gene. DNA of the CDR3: TGTGCCAGCAAGATGAACACTGAAGCTTTCTTT. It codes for CASKMNTEAFF.